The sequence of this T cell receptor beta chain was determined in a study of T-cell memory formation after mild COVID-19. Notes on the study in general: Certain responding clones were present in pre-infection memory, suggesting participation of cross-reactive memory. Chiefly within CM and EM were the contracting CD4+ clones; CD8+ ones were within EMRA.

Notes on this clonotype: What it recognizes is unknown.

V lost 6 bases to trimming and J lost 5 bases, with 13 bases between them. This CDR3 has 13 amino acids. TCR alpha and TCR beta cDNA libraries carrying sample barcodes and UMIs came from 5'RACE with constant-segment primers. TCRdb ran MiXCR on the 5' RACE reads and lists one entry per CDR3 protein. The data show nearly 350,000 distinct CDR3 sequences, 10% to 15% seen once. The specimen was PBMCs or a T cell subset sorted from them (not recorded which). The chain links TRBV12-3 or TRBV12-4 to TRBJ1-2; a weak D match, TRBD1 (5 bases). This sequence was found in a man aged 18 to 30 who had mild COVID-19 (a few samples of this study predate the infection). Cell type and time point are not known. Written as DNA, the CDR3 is TGTGCCAGCAGGGGACCTGGGGGGTATGGCTACACCTTC. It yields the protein CASRGPGGYGYTF.